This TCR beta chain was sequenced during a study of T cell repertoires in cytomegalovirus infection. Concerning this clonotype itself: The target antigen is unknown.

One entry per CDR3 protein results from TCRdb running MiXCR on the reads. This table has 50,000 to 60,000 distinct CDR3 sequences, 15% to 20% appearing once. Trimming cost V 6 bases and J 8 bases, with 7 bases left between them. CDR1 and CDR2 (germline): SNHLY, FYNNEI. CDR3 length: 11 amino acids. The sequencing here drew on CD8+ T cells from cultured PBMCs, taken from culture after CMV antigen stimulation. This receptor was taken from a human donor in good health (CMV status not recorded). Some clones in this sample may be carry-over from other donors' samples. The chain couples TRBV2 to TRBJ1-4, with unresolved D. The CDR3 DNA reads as TGTGCCAGCAGGACCGGGGAAAAACTGTTTTTT. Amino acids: CASRTGEKLFF.